These 32 T cell receptor beta chains came from one sample sequenced in a study of blood T cell repertoires in COVID-19 (TCRdb year 2020). The receptor library was made with the immunoSEQ multiplex PCR assay. The table was pulled from immuneACCESS by TCRdb, which kept in-frame rearrangements only. Such tables lose some clones; where checked, under half of the loss comes from unresolved V genes, and the rest has no known cause. For this sample there are 60,000 to 85,000 clones; approximately 86% appear just once. The leading ten clones occupy over 15% of the sample. Sequences were obtained from peripheral blood. The source of these receptors is a human donor in a cohort sampled during active COVID-19.

This chain connects TRBV19 to TRBJ2-6, with TRBD1 as a possible D gene (7 bases). CDR1 is LNHDA and CDR2 is SQIVND in the germline V gene (reference sequence). The germline V and J ends were trimmed by 4 bases and 2 bases, with 18 bases remaining between them. The CDR3 has 18 residues. The CDR3 spells CASSTGWRGRAGANVLTF. CDR3 in DNA: TGTGCCAGTAGTACGGGTTGGAGGGGGCGGGCTGGGGCCAACGTCCTGACTTTC.

The gene calls are TRBV27 and TRBJ2-5; the D gene is possibly TRBD2 (5 bases). Per the germline V gene, CDR1 is MNHEY and CDR2 is SMNVEV (reference sequence). CDR3 length: 16 residues. V lost 1 base, J lost 2 bases, and 14 bases lay in between. This CDR3 is CASSLFSDYLQETQYF. The CDR3 DNA follows: TGTGCCAGCAGTTTATTCAGTGACTATCTGCAAGAGACCCAGTACTTC.

The genes are TRBV18 and TRBJ2-7; 8 nucleotides align to TRBD1. The CDR3 extends over 14 amino acids. Losses at the gene ends were 3 bases for V and 3 bases for J; bases not matched to a gene: 4. Per the germline V gene, CDR1 is KGHSH and CDR2 is LQKENI. The CDR3 region is CASSPNRGNYEQYF. The DNA for the CDR3 is TGTGCCAGCTCACCGAACAGGGGGAACTACGAGCAGTACTTC.

This rearrangement joins TRBV5-1 to TRBJ2-7, with D possibly being TRBD2 (5 bases). The V gene lost 4 bases and the J gene lost 5 bases, with 22 bases spanning the gap. CDR3 length: 16 residues. The germline gives CDR1 SGHRS, CDR2 YFSETQ. The CDR3 DNA follows: TGCGCCAGCAGCCCGGCCCGGGCAGTCCTCGGGGACGAGCAGTACTTC. It encodes CASSPARAVLGDEQYF.

The chain couples TRBV25-1 to TRBJ1-1, with D tentatively TRBD1 (6 bases). CDR1 MGHDK and CDR2 SYGVNS come from the germline V gene. This CDR3 contains 14 residues. V was clipped by 2 bases and J by 0 bases, with 7 bases between them. DNA for the CDR3: TGTGCCAGCAGTGAAACAGGGATGAACACTGAAGCTTTCTTT. Translation: CASSETGMNTEAFF.

The V gene is TRBV7-2, the J gene TRBJ2-4; 8 nucleotides line up with TRBD1. Germline assignment: CDR1 SGHTA and CDR2 FQGNSA. The CDR3 has 18 amino acids. Unmatched junction bases numbered 15, after V lost 0 bases and J lost 8 bases. The DNA of the CDR3 is TGTGCCAGCAGCTTAGCGAGTTTGTATCAGGGGGCAAGGGACATTCAGTACTTC. Amino acids: CASSLASLYQGARDIQYF.

This chain uses TRBV4-2 with TRBJ2-1; D possibly corresponds to TRBD2 (6 bases). CDR3 length: 15 residues. Germline V gene sequence: CDR1 LGHNA, CDR2 YNFKEQ. Trimming pared 2 bases from V and 4 bases from J, leaving 12 bases between. The CDR3: CASSQNTGEYNEQFF. The CDR3 DNA is TGTGCCAGCAGCCAAAACACGGGAGAATACAATGAGCAGTTCTTC.

The chain employs TRBV5-1 and TRBJ1-4; 11 bases map to TRBD1. The V and J ends lost 4 bases and 2 bases, in that order; junction bases with no gene match: 13. Germline CDR1 and CDR2: SGHRS and YFSETQ. This CDR3 is 19 amino acids long. CDR3 region: CASSPSPGTGGLTNEKLFF. DNA of the CDR3: TGCGCCAGCAGCCCAAGTCCCGGGACAGGGGGTTTGACTAATGAAAAACTGTTTTTT. Together with reference TRBV5-1 and TRBJ1-4, the CDR3 gives the full variable domain: KAGVTQTPRYLIKTRGQQVTLSCSPISGHRSVSWYQQTPGQGLQFLFEYFSETQRNKGNFPGRFSGRQFSNSRSEMNVSTLELGDSALYLCASSPSPGTGGLTNEKLFFGSGTQLSVL.

The gene calls are TRBV14 and TRBJ2-3, with a tentative D call TRBD1 (6 bases). Germline CDR1 is SGHDN and CDR2 is FVKESK. The CDR3 covers 16 residues. Trimming removed 1 base at V and 2 bases at J, with 13 bases between. CDR3 region: CASSQVRQANTDTQYF. CDR3 DNA: TGTGCCAGCAGCCAAGTAAGACAGGCAAACACAGATACGCAGTATTTT.

This chain joins TRBV11-2 and TRBJ2-1; perhaps TRBD1 as D (5 bases). This CDR3 spans 15 amino acids. Per germline, CDR1 SGHAT and CDR2 FQNNGV. V shed 0 bases and J shed 4 bases, with 10 bases lying between them. CDR3 sequence (DNA): TGTGCCAGCAGCTTAGATCAGGGATATTACAATGAGCAGTTCTTC. The encoded protein is CASSLDQGYYNEQFF. Drawing the rest from reference TRBV11-2 and TRBJ2-1, the complete variable domain is EAGVAQSPRYKIIEKRQSVAFWCNPISGHATLYWYQQILGQGPKLLIQFQNNGVVDDSQLPKDRFSAERLKGVDSTLKIQPAKLEDSAVYLCASSLDQGYYNEQFFGPGTRLTVL.

J is TRBJ2-3 and V is TRBV19; 7 nucleotides line up with TRBD1. The junction had 9 bases not matched to a gene; V was cut back by 3 bases and J by 6 bases. Germline CDR1 is LNHDA and CDR2 is SQIVND (reference sequence). The CDR3 extends over 15 amino acids. CDR3 sequence reads: CASSIRDSSSDTQYF. The CDR3 DNA reads TGTGCCAGTAGTATTAGGGACAGTTCATCGGATACGCAGTATTTT.

This clone was seen just once. J is TRBJ2-1 and V is TRBV28, with a tentative D call TRBD1 (5 bases). V lost 5 bases, J lost 6 bases, and 17 bases lay in between. The CDR3 spans 15 residues. Germline V CDR1 and CDR2: MDHEN, SYDVKM. The chain's CDR3 is CASSEAGSRGNEQFF. CDR3 DNA sequence: TGTGCCAGCAGTGAGGCAGGCTCAAGGGGCAATGAGCAGTTCTTC.

CDR3 sequence (DNA): TGTGCAAGTCGCTCCCCCTCTTTCAGCTACGAGCAGTACTTC. Amino acids: CASRSPSFSYEQYF. This sequence joins TRBV12-2 and TRBJ2-7; the table's TRBD1 call for D was not verified on the DNA. TRBV12-2 is classified as a pseudogene. The CDR3 extends over 14 amino acids.

This clone was found once. The CDR3 region has the DNA TGTGCCAGCAGTCTACACGACAGGGGAGATCAGTTCTTC. Protein: CASSLHDRGDQFF. The chain uses TRBV12-3 or TRBV12-4 and TRBJ2-1; 8 nucleotides match TRBD1. The CDR3 extends over 13 amino acids. J gave up 13 bases and V 5 bases, and 10 bases lay outside the gene matches.

The chain has TRBV3-1 (or the pseudogene TRBV3-2) and TRBJ2-1; D is ambiguous. Germline CDR1 and CDR2: LGHDT and YNNKEL (reference sequence). The CDR3 totals 12 residues. The V end was cut by 3 bases, the J end by 5 bases, with 5 bases between. CDR3 in DNA: TGTGCCAGCAGCCATTATGACAATGAGCAGTTCTTC. This gives the protein CASSHYDNEQFF.

V is TRBV10-3 and J is TRBJ2-7; the match to TRBD1 covers 7 bases. V gave up 5 bases and J gave up 4 bases; unmatched junction bases: 8. This CDR3 is built from 14 residues. Germline V gene lookup returns CDR1 ENHRY and CDR2 SYGVKD. DNA for the CDR3: TGTGCCATCAGTCGACAGGGTTCTACTTACGAGCAGTACTTC. Translation: CAISRQGSTYEQYF.

In this sample, this clone turned up once. The rearrangement links TRBV28 to TRBJ1-2; possibly TRBD1 for D (5 bases). V was clipped by 5 bases and J by 4 bases, with 11 bases between them. The CDR3 totals 13 residues. CDR1 and CDR2 from the germline V gene are MDHEN and SYDVKM. The CDR3 bases are TGTGCCAGCAGTGTCCCGCAGGGCTATGGCTACACCTTC. Translation: CASSVPQGYGYTF.

The V call is TRBV11-2, the J call TRBJ1-3, with D perhaps matching TRBD1 (6 bases). Germline V lookup: CDR1 SGHAT, CDR2 FQNNGV. The V gene lost 5 bases and the J gene lost 4 bases, with 18 bases spanning the gap. This CDR3 has 16 residues. The CDR3 bases are TGTGCCAGCAGCCCAGGAGCTCAGGGGTCGGGAAACACCATATATTTT. Translation: CASSPGAQGSGNTIYF. The full variable domain, rest sourced from reference TRBV11-2 and TRBJ1-3, is EAGVAQSPRYKIIEKRQSVAFWCNPISGHATLYWYQQILGQGPKLLIQFQNNGVVDDSQLPKDRFSAERLKGVDSTLKIQPAKLEDSAVYLCASSPGAQGSGNTIYFGEGSWLTVV.

The chain is built from TRBV7-9 and TRBJ1-2, with D uncertain. The V end was cut by 1 base, the J end by 2 bases, with 5 bases between. The CDR3 covers 13 residues. The germline V gene encodes CDR1 SEHNR and CDR2 FQNEAQ (reference sequence). The CDR3 protein is CASSLGGNYGYTF. CDR3 in DNA: TGTGCCAGCAGCTTAGGAGGAAACTATGGCTACACCTTC. Combining the CDR3 with reference TRBV7-9 and TRBJ1-2 gives the whole variable domain DTGVSQNPRHKITKRGQNVTFRCDPISEHNRLYWYRQTLGQGPEFLTYFQNEAQLEKSRLLSDRFSAERPKGSFSTLEIQRTEQGDSAMYLCASSLGGNYGYTFGSGTRLTVV.

The chain uses TRBV7-2 and TRBJ1-2; TRBD1 matches at 7 bases. CDR1 is SGHTA and CDR2 is FQGNSA in the germline V gene. V lost 5 bases, J lost 4 bases, and 7 bases stayed unmatched. This CDR3 is 14 amino acids long. The CDR3 coding sequence is TGTGCCAGCAGCGGGGACAGTAGGGTCTATGGCTACACCTTC. Residues: CASSGDSRVYGYTF. Combining the CDR3 with reference TRBV7-2 and TRBJ1-2 gives the whole variable domain GAGVSQSPSNKVTEKGKDVELRCDPISGHTALYWYRQSLGQGLEFLIYFQGNSAPDKSGLPSDRFSAERTGGSVSTLTIQRTQQEDSAVYLCASSGDSRVYGYTFGSGTRLTVV.

The chain uses TRBV20-1 and TRBJ2-5; D remains ambiguous. V was cut by 6 bases and J by 3 bases, with 8 bases left in between. The CDR3 spans 11 residues. Germline V gene lookup returns CDR1 DFQATT and CDR2 SNEGSKA (reference sequence). This CDR3 is CSAGREETQYF. CDR3 coding DNA: TGCAGTGCCGGCCGGGAAGAGACCCAGTACTTC.

The sample holds one count of this clone. The rearrangement joins TRBV4-1 to TRBJ2-1; 7 positions match TRBD2. Unmatched junction bases numbered 7, after V lost 3 bases and J lost 8 bases. The CDR3 extends over 14 amino acids. Germline V gives CDR1 MGHRA, CDR2 YSYEKL. Written as DNA, the CDR3 is TGCGCCAGCAGCCAGAGGACTAGGTTGGATGAGCAGTTCTTC. Translation gives CASSQRTRLDEQFF.

This clone occurred a few times. This sequence joins TRBV29-1 and TRBJ1-1; TRBD1 is a possible D gene (6 bases). The germline gives CDR1 SQVTM, CDR2 ANQGSEA. With 1 base removed from V and 0 bases from J, the gap between germline ends came to 12 bases. The CDR3 runs 15 residues. In DNA form, the CDR3 reads TGCAGCGTTGAAGGGGGGGGGCGCGTGAACACTGAAGCTTTCTTT. Amino acids: CSVEGGGRVNTEAFF.

The chain combines TRBV24-1 with TRBJ2-5; 8 bases map to TRBD1. CDR1 is KGHDR and CDR2 is SFDVKD in the germline V gene. The CDR3 sequence is 16 residues long. The ends lost 3 bases at V and 6 bases at J; junction bases unmatched: 11. In nucleotides, the CDR3 is TGTGCCACCAGTGATCCCTCGGACAGGGCAGGACAGACCCAGTACTTC. Its protein is CATSDPSDRAGQTQYF.

V gene TRBV24-1 combines with J gene TRBJ2-3; D is possibly TRBD2 (6 bases). Germline values: CDR1 KGHDR, CDR2 SFDVKD. Trimming cost V 5 bases and J 0 bases, with 11 bases left between them. The CDR3 loop spans 15 amino acids. In DNA, the CDR3 is TGTGCCACCAGTGTTCGTAGCGGTAGCACAGATACGCAGTATTTT. Its translation: CATSVRSGSTDTQYF.

This rearrangement joins TRBV18 to TRBJ2-6; D perhaps matches TRBD2 (5 bases). Germline V gives CDR1 KGHSH, CDR2 LQKENI. V lost 2 bases and J lost 0, with 14 bases in between. The CDR3 covers 18 residues. CDR3: CASSPMGGTSSGANVLTF. In DNA form, the CDR3 reads TGTGCCAGCTCACCAATGGGCGGAACTAGCTCTGGGGCCAACGTCCTGACTTTC.

The chain combines TRBV7-2 with TRBJ1-6; D possibly corresponds to TRBD1 (6 bases). CDR1 is SGHTA, CDR2 FQGNSA, per germline. Trimming cost V 2 bases and J 15 bases, with 17 bases left between them. The CDR3 extends over 14 amino acids. This chain's CDR3 is CASSLRQQGIFLHF. As DNA, the CDR3 is TGTGCCAGCAGCTTACGCCAACAGGGTATTTTCCTCCACTTT.

The chain links TRBV6-5 to TRBJ2-3, with 14 bases identical to TRBD2. In germline, CDR1 is MNHEY, CDR2 SVGAGI. V gave up 6 bases and J gave up 10 bases; unmatched junction bases: 0. The CDR3 loop spans 12 amino acids. CDR3 nucleotide sequence: TGTGCCAGCAGGGGACTAGCGGGGGCGCAGTATTTT. Amino acid sequence: CASRGLAGAQYF.

The chain recombines TRBV4-3 with TRBJ1-1, with D possibly matching TRBD1 (5 bases). Germline CDR1 reads LGHNA; CDR2 reads YSLEER. With 4 bases removed from V and 1 base from J, the gap between germline ends came to 7 bases. The CDR3 covers 13 residues. The CDR3: CASSLDRNTEAFF. Here the CDR3 DNA reads TGCGCCAGCAGCCTCGACAGGAACACTGAAGCTTTCTTT.

The chain links TRBV3-1 (or the pseudogene TRBV3-2) to TRBJ2-2; D gene ambiguous. V lost 0 bases, J lost 1 base, and 12 bases lay in between. Germline CDR1 LGHDT, CDR2 YNNKEL (reference sequence). CDR3 length: 17 residues. DNA of the CDR3: TGTGCCAGCAGCCAAGATAGTCCCCCGGGGAACACCGGGGAGCTGTTTTTT. This sequence encodes CASSQDSPPGNTGELFF.

V and J are TRBV18 and TRBJ1-1, with a weak D call TRBD1 (5 bases). CDR3 size: 13 residues. V was pared by 6 bases and J by 5 bases, with 13 bases between. The germline gives CDR1 KGHSH, CDR2 LQKENI. Here the CDR3 reads CASSPAGRTEAFF. Here the CDR3 DNA reads TGTGCCAGCTCGCCCGCGGGACGGACTGAAGCTTTCTTT. Full variable domain (outside the CDR3, taken from reference TRBV18 and TRBJ1-1): NAGVMQNPRHLVRRRGQEARLRCSPMKGHSHVYWYRQLPEEGLKFMVYLQKENIIDESGMPKERFSAEFPKEGPSILRIQQVVRGDSAAYFCASSPAGRTEAFFGQGTRLTVV.

In DNA, the CDR3 is TGTGCCAGCAGCGTCCGACAGGAGTCTGACACCGGGGAGCTGTTTTTT. This gives the protein CASSVRQESDTGELFF. The chain joins TRBV7-9 to TRBJ2-2; D may be TRBD1 (6 bases). The CDR3 has 16 residues. Trimming pared 5 bases from V and 3 bases from J, leaving 16 bases between. Germline V CDR1 and CDR2: SEHNR, FQNEAQ (reference sequence).